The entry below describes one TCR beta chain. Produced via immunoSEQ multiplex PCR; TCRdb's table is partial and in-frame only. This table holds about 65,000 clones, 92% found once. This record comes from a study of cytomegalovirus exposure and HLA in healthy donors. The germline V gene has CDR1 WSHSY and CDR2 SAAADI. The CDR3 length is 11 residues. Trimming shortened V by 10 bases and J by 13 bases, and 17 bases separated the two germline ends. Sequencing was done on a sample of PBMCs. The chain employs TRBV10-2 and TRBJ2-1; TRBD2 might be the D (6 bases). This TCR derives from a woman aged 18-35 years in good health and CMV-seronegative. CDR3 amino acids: CATSEGTPQFF. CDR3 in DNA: TGCGCCACCTCAGAGGGGACTCCTCAGTTCTTC.